This T cell receptor (beta chain) was captured in a study of T cells after yellow fever vaccination. Germline V gene lookup returns CDR1 SGDLS and CDR2 YYNGEE. The length of the CDR3 is 15 residues. The junction had 7 bases not matched to a gene; V was cut back by 4 bases and J by 2 bases. Findings of the study overall: Faster peaking, at day 5 versus 15, marked a secondary response that was weaker.

This clonotype has only a few counts. Its antigen is still unknown. A 5'RACE template-switching step, the method used to make TCR cDNA, added a universal primer site and UMIs. From the 5' RACE reads, TCRdb called clonotypes with MiXCR, one entry per CDR3 protein. The sample has some 340,000 distinct CDR3 sequences, 4.1% seen once; the top ten hold around 25%. The source material was PBMCs, sampled 5 days after the yellow fever booster vaccination. This receptor was obtained from a man between 18 and 35 years old who received the YFV17D yellow fever vaccine. This chain joins TRBV9 and TRBJ2-3; 7 bases match TRBD1. As DNA, the CDR3 is TGTGCCAGCAGCCGACAGGGAGACTACACAGATACGCAGTATTTT. Translated: CASSRQGDYTDTQYF.